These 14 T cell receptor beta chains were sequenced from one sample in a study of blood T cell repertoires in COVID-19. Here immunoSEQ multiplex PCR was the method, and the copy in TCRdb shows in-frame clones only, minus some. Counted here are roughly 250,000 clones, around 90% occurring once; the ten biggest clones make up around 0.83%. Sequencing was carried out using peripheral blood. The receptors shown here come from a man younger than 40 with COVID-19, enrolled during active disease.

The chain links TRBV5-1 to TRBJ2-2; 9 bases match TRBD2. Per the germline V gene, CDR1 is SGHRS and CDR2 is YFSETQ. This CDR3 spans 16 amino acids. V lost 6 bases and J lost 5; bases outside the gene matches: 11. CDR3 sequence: CASTLSSGAETGELFF. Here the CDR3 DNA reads TGCGCCAGCACTCTATCTAGCGGGGCCGAGACCGGGGAGCTGTTTTTT.

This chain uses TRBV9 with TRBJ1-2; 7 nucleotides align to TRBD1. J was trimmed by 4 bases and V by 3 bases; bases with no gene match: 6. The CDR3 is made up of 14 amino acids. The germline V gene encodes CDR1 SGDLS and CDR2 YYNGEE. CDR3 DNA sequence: TGTGCCAGCAGCGCATTAGGGGGCGGCTATGGCTACACCTTC. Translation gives CASSALGGGYGYTF.

The CDR3 DNA sequence: TGTGCCAGCAGCCCTCACGAGGGCGAGGGCTACACCTTC. It yields the protein CASSPHEGEGYTF. The chain combines TRBV14 with TRBJ1-2; D gene unclear. V lost 4 bases and J lost 8, with 14 bases in between. This CDR3 is 13 amino acids long. Germline V CDR1 and CDR2: SGHDN, FVKESK.

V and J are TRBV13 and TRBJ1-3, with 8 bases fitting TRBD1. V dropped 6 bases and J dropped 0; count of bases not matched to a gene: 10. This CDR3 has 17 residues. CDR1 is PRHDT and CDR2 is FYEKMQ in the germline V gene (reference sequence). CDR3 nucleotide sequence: TGTGCCAGCAGGGACAGGGCCTCCTTGAGCTCTGGAAACACCATATATTTT. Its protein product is CASRDRASLSSGNTIYF.

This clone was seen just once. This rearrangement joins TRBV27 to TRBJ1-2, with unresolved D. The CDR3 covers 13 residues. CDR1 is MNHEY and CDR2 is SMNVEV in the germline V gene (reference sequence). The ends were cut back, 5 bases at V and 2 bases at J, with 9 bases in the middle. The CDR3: CASSLRLNYGYTF. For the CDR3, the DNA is TGTGCCAGCAGTCTACGGTTAAACTATGGCTACACCTTC.

The CDR3 DNA reads as TGTGCCAGCAGCTCGGGACAGGGGGCCCTCGGCTACACCTTC. Its protein product is CASSSGQGALGYTF. The genes are TRBV11-2 and TRBJ1-2; 12 bases are a match to TRBD1. The V gene's germline CDR1 is SGHAT and CDR2 FQNNGV. The CDR3 length is 14 residues. J was trimmed by 8 bases and V by 4 bases; bases with no gene match: 5.

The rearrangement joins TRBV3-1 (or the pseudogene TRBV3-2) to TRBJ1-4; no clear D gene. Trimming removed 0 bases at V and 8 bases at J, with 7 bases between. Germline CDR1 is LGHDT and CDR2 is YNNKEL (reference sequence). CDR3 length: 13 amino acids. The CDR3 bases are TGTGCCAGCAGCCAAGATCGTCGGGAAAAACTGTTTTTT. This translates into CASSQDRREKLFF.

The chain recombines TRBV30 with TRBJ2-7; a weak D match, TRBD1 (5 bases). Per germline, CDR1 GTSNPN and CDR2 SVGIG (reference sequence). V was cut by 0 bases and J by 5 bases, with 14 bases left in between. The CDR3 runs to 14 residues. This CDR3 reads CAWSVVGLPDEQYF. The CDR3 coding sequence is TGTGCCTGGAGTGTAGTGGGGCTCCCTGACGAGCAGTACTTC.

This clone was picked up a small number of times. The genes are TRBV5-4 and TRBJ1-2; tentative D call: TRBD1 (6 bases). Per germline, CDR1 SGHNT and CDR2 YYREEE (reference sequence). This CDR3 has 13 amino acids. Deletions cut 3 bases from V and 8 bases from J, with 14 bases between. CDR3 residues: CASSYTGPLGYTF. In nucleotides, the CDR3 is TGTGCCAGCAGCTATACAGGGCCACTCGGCTACACCTTC.

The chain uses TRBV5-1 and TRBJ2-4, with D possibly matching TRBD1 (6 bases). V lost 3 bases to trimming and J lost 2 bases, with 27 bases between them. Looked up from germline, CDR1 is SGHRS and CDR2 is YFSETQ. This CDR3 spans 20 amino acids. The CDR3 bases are TGCGCCAGCAGCTCGACAATCCCCACTATTAACAGGGTGACCAAAAACATTCAGTACTTC. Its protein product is CASSSTIPTINRVTKNIQYF.

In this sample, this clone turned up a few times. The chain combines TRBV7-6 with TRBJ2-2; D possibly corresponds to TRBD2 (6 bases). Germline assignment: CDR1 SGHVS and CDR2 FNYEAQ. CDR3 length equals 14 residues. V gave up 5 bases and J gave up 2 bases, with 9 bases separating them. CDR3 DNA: TGTGCCAGCAGCCCGGACTATAACACCGGGGAGCTGTTTTTT. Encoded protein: CASSPDYNTGELFF.

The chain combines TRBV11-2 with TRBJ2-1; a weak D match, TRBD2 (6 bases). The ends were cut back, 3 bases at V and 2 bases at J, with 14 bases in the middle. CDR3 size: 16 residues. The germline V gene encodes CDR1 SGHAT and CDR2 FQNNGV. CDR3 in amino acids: CASSLKTGVPYNEQFF. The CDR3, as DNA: TGTGCCAGCAGCTTGAAGACGGGGGTCCCCTACAATGAGCAGTTCTTC.

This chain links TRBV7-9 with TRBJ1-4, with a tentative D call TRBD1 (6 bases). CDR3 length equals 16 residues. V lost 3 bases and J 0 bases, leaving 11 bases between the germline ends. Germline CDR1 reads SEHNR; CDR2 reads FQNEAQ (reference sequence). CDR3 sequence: CASSFPGATTNEKLFF. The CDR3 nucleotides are TGTGCCAGCAGCTTCCCAGGGGCTACAACTAATGAAAAACTGTTTTTT.

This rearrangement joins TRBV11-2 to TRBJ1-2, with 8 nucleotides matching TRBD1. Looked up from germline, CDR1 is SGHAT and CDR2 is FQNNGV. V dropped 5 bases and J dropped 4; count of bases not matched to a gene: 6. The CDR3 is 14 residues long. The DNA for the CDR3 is TGTGCCAGCAGCCTTGGGACAGGCAGCTATGGCTACACCTTC. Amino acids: CASSLGTGSYGYTF. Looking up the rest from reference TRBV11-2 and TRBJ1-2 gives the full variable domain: EAGVAQSPRYKIIEKRQSVAFWCNPISGHATLYWYQQILGQGPKLLIQFQNNGVVDDSQLPKDRFSAERLKGVDSTLKIQPAKLEDSAVYLCASSLGTGSYGYTFGSGTRLTVV.